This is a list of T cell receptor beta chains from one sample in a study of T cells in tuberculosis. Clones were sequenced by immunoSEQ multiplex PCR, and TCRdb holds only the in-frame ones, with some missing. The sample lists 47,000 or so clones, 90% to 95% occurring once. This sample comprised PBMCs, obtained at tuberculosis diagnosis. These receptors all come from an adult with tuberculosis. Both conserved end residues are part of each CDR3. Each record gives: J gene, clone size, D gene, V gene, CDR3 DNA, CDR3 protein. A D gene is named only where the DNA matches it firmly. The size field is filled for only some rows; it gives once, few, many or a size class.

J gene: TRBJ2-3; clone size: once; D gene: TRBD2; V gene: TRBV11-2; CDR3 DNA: TGTGCCAGCAGCTTAGCGGGAGGGCCCTCAGATACGCAGTATTTT; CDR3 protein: CASSLAGGPSDTQYF
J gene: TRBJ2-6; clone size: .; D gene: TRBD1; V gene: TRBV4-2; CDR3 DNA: TGTGCCAGCAGCCCCAGACCGACAGGGAACTCCGCTGGGGCCAACGTCCTGACTTTC; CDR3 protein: CASSPRPTGNSAGANVLTF
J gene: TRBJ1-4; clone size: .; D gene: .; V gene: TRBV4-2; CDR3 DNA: TGTGCCAGCAGCCAAGATCGAGGCGAAAAACTGTTTTTT; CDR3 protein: CASSQDRGEKLFF
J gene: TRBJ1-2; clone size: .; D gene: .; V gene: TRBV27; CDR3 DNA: TGTGCCAGCAGTTCCTTCAGGGATACCTATGGCTACACCTTC; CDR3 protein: CASSSFRDTYGYTF
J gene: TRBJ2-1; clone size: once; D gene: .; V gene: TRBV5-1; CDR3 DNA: TGCGCCAGCAGCCAGACTCGACCTACCTACAATGAGCAGTTCTTC; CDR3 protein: CASSQTRPTYNEQFF
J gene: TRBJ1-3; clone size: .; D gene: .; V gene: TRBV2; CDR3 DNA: TGTGCCAGCAGTGAACTGGGCGGAAACACCATATATTTT; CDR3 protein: CASSELGGNTIYF
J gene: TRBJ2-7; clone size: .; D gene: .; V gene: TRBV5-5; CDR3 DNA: TGTGCCAGCAGCGTACAGGGTGGGAGCTCCTACGAGCAGTACTTC; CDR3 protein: CASSVQGGSSYEQYF
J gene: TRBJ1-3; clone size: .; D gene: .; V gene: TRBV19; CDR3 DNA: TGTGCCAGTAGTACATTACTTACGAGAAACACCATATATTTT; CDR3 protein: CASSTLLTRNTIYF
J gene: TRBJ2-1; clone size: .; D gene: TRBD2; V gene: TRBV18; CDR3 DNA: TGTGCCAGCTCACGGGGACTATCAGGCTATGAGCAGTTCTTC; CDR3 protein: CASSRGLSGYEQFF
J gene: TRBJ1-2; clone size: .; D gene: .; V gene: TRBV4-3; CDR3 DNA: TGCGCCAGCAGCCAAGGACAGGTACCTGGCTACACCTTC; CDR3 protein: CASSQGQVPGYTF
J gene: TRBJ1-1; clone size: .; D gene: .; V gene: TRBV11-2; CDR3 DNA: TGTGCCAGCAGCTTCCTGGGGGCCACTGAAGCTTTCTTT; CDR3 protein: CASSFLGATEAFF
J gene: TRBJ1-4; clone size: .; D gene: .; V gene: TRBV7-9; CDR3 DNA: TGTGCCAGCAGCTTATCGGGAAGTGGGCGGTCGAATGAAAAACTGTTTTTT; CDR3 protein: CASSLSGSGRSNEKLFF